The 13 T cell receptor beta chains below were found in one sample sequenced in a study of shared T cell receptors in the human thymus. Assay used: immunoSEQ multiplex PCR; TCRdb lists only in-frame clones, some missing. The repertoire holds hundreds of thousands of clones, 70% to 90% seen once, with about 0.0094% in the top ten. This sample was shared with a second study, whose subject was human thymus T cells.

Material for sequencing was thymocytes. The receptors come from a boy under two years old with a congenital heart defect.

This rearrangement joins TRBV28 to TRBJ2-7; 9 nucleotides line up with TRBD1. This CDR3 spans 18 amino acids. Germline values: CDR1 MDHEN, CDR2 SYDVKM. V shed 3 bases and J 2 bases; nucleotides not matched to a gene: 14. The CDR3 spells CASSLPPLDRGTPYEQYF. Written as DNA, the CDR3 is TGTGCCAGCAGTTTGCCCCCTCTGGACAGGGGAACACCCTACGAGCAGTACTTC.

The rearrangement uses TRBV5-1 and TRBJ2-7, with a weak D call TRBD2 (6 bases). The CDR3 runs to 14 residues. Trimming cost V 5 bases and J 7 bases, with 19 bases left between them. The germline V gene encodes CDR1 SGHRS and CDR2 YFSETQ. Here the CDR3 DNA reads TGCGCCAGCAGTTCGGGGGAGCTCCGGGGAGAGCAGTACTTC. It is translated as CASSSGELRGEQYF.

A word on this clone: One junction end does not reproduce the germline sequence, and a read error may be involved. V usage is TRBV5-4 and J usage is TRBJ2-1; TRBD1 agrees at 8 bases. CDR1 is SGHNT, CDR2 YYREEE, per germline (reference sequence). The CDR3 has 15 residues. DNA for the CDR3: TGTGCCAGCAGCGTCCGGGACAGGTCCTCCAATGAGCAGTTCTTC. It translates to CASSVRDRSSNEQFF.

CDR3: CASSLGHRGNQPQHF. CDR3 sequence (DNA): TGTGCCAGCAGCTTAGGGCACAGGGGGAATCAGCCCCAGCATTTT. V gene TRBV7-9 combines with J gene TRBJ1-5; 8 bases fit TRBD1. V was clipped by 1 base and J by 4 bases; unmatched bases: 3. Germline CDR1 is SEHNR and CDR2 is FQNEAQ (reference sequence). This CDR3 comprises 15 residues.

In nucleotides, the CDR3 is TGCAGCGTCCCTCGCGGGTTAGACAGGGGAGGGGACACTGAAGCTTTCTTT. Protein product: CSVPRGLDRGGDTEAFF. V and J are TRBV29-1 and TRBJ1-1; 8 positions agree with TRBD1. Germline CDR1 SQVTM, CDR2 ANQGSEA. CDR3 length: 17 amino acids. J gave up 3 bases and V 6 bases, and 18 bases lay outside the gene matches. The whole variable domain, filled in from reference TRBV29-1 and TRBJ1-1, reads SAVISQKPSRDICQRGTSLTIQCQVDSQVTMMFWYRQQPGQSLTLIATANQGSEATYESGFVIDKFPISRPNLTFSTLTVSNMSPEDSSIYLCSVPRGLDRGGDTEAFFGQGTRLTVV.

On this clone itself: Mismatch with germline at one junction end may stem from a read error. Other DNA sequences in this specimen translate into the identical CDR3. The chain combines TRBV10-3 with TRBJ1-6, with D possibly being TRBD1 (5 bases). Germline lookup yields CDR1 ENHRY and CDR2 SYGVKD. This CDR3 region has 17 residues. Here the CDR3 reads CAISDNRGAAYNSPLHF. The CDR3 nucleotides are TGTGCCATCAGTGATAACCGTGGGGCTGCTTATAATTCCCCCCTCCACTTT.

V is TRBV9 and J is TRBJ2-7; 9 positions match TRBD1. The CDR3 runs 16 residues. CDR1 is SGDLS, CDR2 YYNGEE, per germline. Trimming cost V 3 bases and J 5 bases; bases outside gene matches: 12. This CDR3 is CASSARDREWRHEQYF. CDR3 nucleotides: TGTGCCAGCAGCGCTAGGGACAGGGAATGGAGGCACGAGCAGTACTTC.

The count of this clone is one. The chain couples TRBV5-4 to TRBJ1-2; no definite D call. The ends were cut back, 1 base at V and 6 bases at J, with 13 bases in the middle. Germline V gives CDR1 SGHNT, CDR2 YYREEE (reference sequence). CDR3 size: 14 residues. CDR3 residues: CASSLRSGWHGYTF. CDR3 sequence (DNA): TGTGCCAGCAGCTTGCGATCAGGCTGGCATGGCTACACCTTC.

CDR3 in amino acids: CASSFLPRERFF. The CDR3 DNA sequence: TGTGCCAGCAGTTTCCTGCCCCGCGAGAGGTTCTTC. This chain connects TRBV28 to TRBJ2-1, with D uncertain. There are 12 residues in the CDR3. The germline V gene encodes CDR1 MDHEN and CDR2 SYDVKM. The V end lost 3 bases, the J end lost 15 bases, and 15 bases lay between the germline ends.

In its sample, this clone was seen once. The V gene is TRBV7-8, the J gene TRBJ2-3; D possibly corresponds to TRBD2 (5 bases). The CDR3 is 13 residues long. V was clipped by 3 bases and J by 2 bases, with 6 bases between them. CDR1 SGHVS and CDR2 FQNEAQ come from the germline V gene. This chain's CDR3 is CASSFDYTDTQYF. Written as DNA, the CDR3 is TGTGCCAGCAGCTTTGACTACACAGATACGCAGTATTTT.

To note about this clone: This sample also contains other DNA sequences that code for the same CDR3. This sequence joins TRBV5-1 and TRBJ2-7, with D perhaps TRBD2 (5 bases). This CDR3 region has 13 residues. Trimming removed 0 bases at V and 4 bases at J, with 8 bases between. CDR1 is SGHRS, CDR2 YFSETQ, per germline. CDR3 in DNA: TGCGCCAGCAGCTTGGATCGGGGTTACGAGCAGTACTTC. It codes for CASSLDRGYEQYF. Supplemented by reference TRBV5-1 and TRBJ2-7, the full variable domain reads KAGVTQTPRYLIKTRGQQVTLSCSPISGHRSVSWYQQTPGQGLQFLFEYFSETQRNKGNFPGRFSGRQFSNSRSEMNVSTLELGDSALYLCASSLDRGYEQYFGPGTRLTVT.

The V call is TRBV2, the J call TRBJ2-7; D is perhaps TRBD1 (7 bases). There are 18 residues in the CDR3. The ends were cut back, 3 bases at V and 3 bases at J, with 24 bases in the middle. The V gene's germline CDR1 is SNHLY and CDR2 FYNNEI. The CDR3 DNA reads TGTGCCAGCAGTGAGGAGGGGACAGCAGTTTGGGACCTCTACGAGCAGTACTTC. Its translation: CASSEEGTAVWDLYEQYF.

The rearrangement links TRBV7-2 to TRBJ1-1, with D perhaps TRBD1 (5 bases). Germline lookup yields CDR1 SGHTA and CDR2 FQGNSA. Trimming shortened V by 3 bases and J by 6 bases, and 20 bases separated the two germline ends. The CDR3 has 16 amino acids. The CDR3 nucleotides are TGTGCCAGCAGCTTCTACCTACGCAGGGTTAACTCTGAAGCTTTCTTT. It yields the protein CASSFYLRRVNSEAFF.